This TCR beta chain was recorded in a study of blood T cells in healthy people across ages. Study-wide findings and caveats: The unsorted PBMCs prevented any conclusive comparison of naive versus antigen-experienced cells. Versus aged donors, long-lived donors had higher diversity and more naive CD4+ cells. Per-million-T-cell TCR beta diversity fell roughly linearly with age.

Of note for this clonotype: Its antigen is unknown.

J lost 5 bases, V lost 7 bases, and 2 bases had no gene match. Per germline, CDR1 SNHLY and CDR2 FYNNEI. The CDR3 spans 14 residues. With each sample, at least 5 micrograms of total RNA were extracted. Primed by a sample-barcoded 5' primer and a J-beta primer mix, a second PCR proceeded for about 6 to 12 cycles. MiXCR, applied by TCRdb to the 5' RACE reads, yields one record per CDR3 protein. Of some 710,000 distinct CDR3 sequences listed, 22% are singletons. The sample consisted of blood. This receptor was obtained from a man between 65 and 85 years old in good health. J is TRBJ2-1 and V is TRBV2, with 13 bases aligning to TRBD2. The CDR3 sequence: CASTLAGGNNEQFF. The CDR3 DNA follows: TGTGCCAGCACACTAGCGGGGGGGAACAATGAGCAGTTCTTC.